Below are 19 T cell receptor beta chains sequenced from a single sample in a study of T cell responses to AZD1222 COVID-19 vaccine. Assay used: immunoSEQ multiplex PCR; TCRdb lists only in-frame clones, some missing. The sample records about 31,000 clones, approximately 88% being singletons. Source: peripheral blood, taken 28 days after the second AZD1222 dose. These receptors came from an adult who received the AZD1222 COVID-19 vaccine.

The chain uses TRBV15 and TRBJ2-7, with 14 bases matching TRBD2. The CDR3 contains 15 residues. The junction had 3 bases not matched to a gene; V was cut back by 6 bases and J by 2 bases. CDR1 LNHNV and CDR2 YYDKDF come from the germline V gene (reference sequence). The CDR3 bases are TGTGCCACCAGTGAGGGACTAGCGGGGGCCTACGAGCAGTACTTC. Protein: CATSEGLAGAYEQYF.

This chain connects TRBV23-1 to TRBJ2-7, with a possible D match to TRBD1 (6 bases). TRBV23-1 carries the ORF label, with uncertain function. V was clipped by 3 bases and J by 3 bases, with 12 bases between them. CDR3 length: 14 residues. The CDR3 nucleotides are TGCGCCAGCAGTCATCCACCGGACAGCTACGAGCAGTACTTC. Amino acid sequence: CASSHPPDSYEQYF.

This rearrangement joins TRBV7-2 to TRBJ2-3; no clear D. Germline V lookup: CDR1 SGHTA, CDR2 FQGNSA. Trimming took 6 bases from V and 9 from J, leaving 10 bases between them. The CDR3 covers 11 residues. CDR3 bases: TGTGCCAGCAGGCTCCAAGGCACGCAGTATTTT. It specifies CASRLQGTQYF.

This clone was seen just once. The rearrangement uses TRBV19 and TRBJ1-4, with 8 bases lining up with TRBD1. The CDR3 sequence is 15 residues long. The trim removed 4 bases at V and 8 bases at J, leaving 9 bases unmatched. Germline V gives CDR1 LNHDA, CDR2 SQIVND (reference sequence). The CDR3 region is CASSTTDRVREKLFF. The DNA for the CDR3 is TGTGCCAGTAGTACGACGGACAGGGTTCGGGAAAAACTGTTTTTT.

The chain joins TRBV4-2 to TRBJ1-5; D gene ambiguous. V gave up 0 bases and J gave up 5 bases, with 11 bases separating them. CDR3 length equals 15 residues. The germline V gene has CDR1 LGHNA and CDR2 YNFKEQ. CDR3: CASSQDPAGDQPQHF. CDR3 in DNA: TGTGCCAGCAGCCAAGATCCCGCAGGAGATCAGCCCCAGCATTTT.

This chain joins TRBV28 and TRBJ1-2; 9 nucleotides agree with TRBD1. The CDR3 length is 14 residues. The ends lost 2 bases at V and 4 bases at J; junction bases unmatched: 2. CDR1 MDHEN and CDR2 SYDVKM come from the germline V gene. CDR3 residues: CASSLTGGAYGYTF. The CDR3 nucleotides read TGTGCCAGCAGTTTAACAGGGGGCGCCTATGGCTACACCTTC.

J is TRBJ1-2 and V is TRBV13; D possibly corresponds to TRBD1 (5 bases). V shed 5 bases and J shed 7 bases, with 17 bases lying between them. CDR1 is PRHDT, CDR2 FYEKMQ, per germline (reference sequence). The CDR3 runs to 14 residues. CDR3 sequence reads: CASSPSGGIRGYTF. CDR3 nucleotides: TGTGCCAGCAGCCCCAGCGGGGGAATCCGTGGCTACACCTTC.

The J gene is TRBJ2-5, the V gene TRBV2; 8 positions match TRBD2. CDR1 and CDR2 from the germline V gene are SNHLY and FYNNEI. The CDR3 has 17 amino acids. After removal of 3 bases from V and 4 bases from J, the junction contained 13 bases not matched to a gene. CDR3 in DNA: TGTGCCAGCAGTGATGTGCCCGGGGGGGAGGGAGGAGAGACCCAGTACTTC. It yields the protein CASSDVPGGEGGETQYF.

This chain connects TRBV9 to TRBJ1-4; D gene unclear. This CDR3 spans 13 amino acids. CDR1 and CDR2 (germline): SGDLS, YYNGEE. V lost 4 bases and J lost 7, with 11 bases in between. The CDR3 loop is CASSRSVVEKLFF. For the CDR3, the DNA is TGTGCCAGCAGCCGGTCCGTAGTTGAAAAACTGTTTTTT.

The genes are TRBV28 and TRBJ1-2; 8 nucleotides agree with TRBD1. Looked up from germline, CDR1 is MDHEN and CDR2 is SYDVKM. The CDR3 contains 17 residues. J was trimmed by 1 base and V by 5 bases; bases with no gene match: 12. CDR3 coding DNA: TGTGCCAGCAGTCCTTCGGGTCCGGACAGGGTTAACTATGGCTACACCTTC. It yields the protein CASSPSGPDRVNYGYTF.

For the CDR3, the DNA is TGTGCCTATGACCCCGGGGGGCATGAAAAACTGTTTTTT. Translating gives CAYDPGGHEKLFF. The chain is built from TRBV30 and TRBJ1-4; possibly TRBD1 for D (6 bases). The V gene's germline CDR1 is GTSNPN and CDR2 SVGIG (reference sequence). The V end was cut by 7 bases, the J end by 6 bases, with 15 bases between. The CDR3 runs 13 residues.

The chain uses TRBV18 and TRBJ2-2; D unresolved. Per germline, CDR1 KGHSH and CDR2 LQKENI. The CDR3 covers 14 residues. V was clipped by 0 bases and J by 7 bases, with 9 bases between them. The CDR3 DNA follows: TGTGCCAGCTCACCACCGTCCCGCGGCGGGGAGCTGTTTTTT. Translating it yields CASSPPSRGGELFF.

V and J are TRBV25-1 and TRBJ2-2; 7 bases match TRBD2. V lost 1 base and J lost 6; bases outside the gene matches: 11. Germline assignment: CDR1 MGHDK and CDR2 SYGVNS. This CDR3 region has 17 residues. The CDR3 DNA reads TGTGCCAGCAGTGAATCCCCCTCAGCGGGGAGTGCCGGGGAGCTGTTTTTT. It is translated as CASSESPSAGSAGELFF.

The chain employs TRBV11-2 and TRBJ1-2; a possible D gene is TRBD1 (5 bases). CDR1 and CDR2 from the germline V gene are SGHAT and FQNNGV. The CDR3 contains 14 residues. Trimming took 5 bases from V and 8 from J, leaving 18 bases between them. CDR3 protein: CASSNPGPLIGYTF. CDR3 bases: TGTGCCAGCAGCAACCCGGGACCGCTGATCGGCTACACCTTC.

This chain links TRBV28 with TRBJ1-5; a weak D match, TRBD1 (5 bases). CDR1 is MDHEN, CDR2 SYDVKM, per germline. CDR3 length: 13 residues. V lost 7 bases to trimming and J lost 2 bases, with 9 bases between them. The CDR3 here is CASTQGGNQPQHF. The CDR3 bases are TGTGCCAGCACCCAAGGGGGCAATCAGCCCCAGCATTTT.

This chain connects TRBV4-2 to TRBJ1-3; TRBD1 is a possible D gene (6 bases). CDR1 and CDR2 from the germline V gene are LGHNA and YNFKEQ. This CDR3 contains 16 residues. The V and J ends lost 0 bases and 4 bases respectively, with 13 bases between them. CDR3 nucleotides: TGTGCCAGCAGCCAAGATCGGGGGGCTCGAGGAAACACCATATATTTT. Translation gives CASSQDRGARGNTIYF.

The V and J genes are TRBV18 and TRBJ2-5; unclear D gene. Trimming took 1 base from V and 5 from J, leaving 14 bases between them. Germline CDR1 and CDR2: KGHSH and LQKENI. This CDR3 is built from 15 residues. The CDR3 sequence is CASSPQARSTETQYF. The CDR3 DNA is TGTGCCAGCTCACCACAGGCCCGCAGTACGGAGACCCAGTACTTC.

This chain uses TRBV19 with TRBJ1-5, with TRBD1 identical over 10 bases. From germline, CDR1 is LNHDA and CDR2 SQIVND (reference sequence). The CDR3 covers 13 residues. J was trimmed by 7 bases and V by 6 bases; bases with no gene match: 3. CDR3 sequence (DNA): TGTGCCAGTAGCGGGACAGGGGCCCAGCCCCAGCATTTT. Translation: CASSGTGAQPQHF.

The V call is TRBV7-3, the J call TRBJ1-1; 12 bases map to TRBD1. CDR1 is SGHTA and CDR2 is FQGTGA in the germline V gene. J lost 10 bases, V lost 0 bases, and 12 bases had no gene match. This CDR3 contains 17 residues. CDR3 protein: CASSLTSGQGAYSRAFF. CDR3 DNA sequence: TGTGCCAGCAGCTTAACGTCGGGACAGGGGGCCTATTCCCGAGCTTTCTTT.